Presented here are 12 T cell receptor beta chains from one specimen sequenced in a study of response to subunit inactivated influenza vaccine. MiXCR, applied by TCRdb to the RT-PCR reads, yields one record per CDR3 protein. The sample yields 860,000 or so distinct CDR3 sequences, roughly 20% seen once. Sequenced here: PBMCs from blood, sampled 4 to 6 days after vaccination. The receptors derive from a man aged 45-60 years who received an inactivated influenza vaccine.

This clonotype was picked up a small number of times. The chain links TRBV4-3 to TRBJ2-4; TRBD1 matches at 9 bases. Losses at the gene ends were 0 bases for V and 3 bases for J; bases not matched to a gene: 6. Per the germline V gene, CDR1 is LGHNA and CDR2 is YSLEER. CDR3 size: 17 residues. As DNA, the CDR3 is TGCGCCAGCAGCCAAGAGGGAACAGGGGGCGTCAAAAACATTCAGTACTTC. Translated, it gives CASSQEGTGGVKNIQYF.

The chain links TRBV7-9 to TRBJ2-5; 10 bases agree with TRBD2. The V segment lost 8 bases and the J segment 3 bases; nucleotides outside the gene matches: 9. CDR1 is SEHNR and CDR2 is FQNEAQ in the germline V gene (reference sequence). There are 15 residues in the CDR3. CDR3 in DNA: TGTGCCAGCGGCTGGGTCACTAGCGGGAAAGAGACCCAGTACTTC. Its translation: CASGWVTSGKETQYF.

The chain recombines TRBV6-2 or TRBV6-3 with TRBJ1-2; perhaps TRBD1 as D (5 bases). Germline assignment: CDR1 MNHEY and CDR2 SVGEGT. Trimming shortened V by 6 bases and J by 8 bases, and 13 bases separated the two germline ends. This CDR3 comprises 12 residues. The CDR3 sequence is CASSLQGSGYTF. The DNA of the CDR3 is TGTGCCAGCAGCCTCCAGGGTAGCGGCTACACCTTC.

This clonotype was recorded a few times. V gene TRBV6-2 or TRBV6-3 combines with J gene TRBJ2-1; the D gene is possibly TRBD2 (6 bases). Germline assignment: CDR1 MNHEY and CDR2 SVGEGT. The CDR3 length is 16 residues. Trimming shortened V by 0 bases and J by 4 bases, and 13 bases separated the two germline ends. Here the CDR3 reads CASSYSPAGTYNEQFF. The CDR3 bases are TGTGCCAGCAGTTACTCCCCGGCGGGAACGTACAATGAGCAGTTCTTC.

The rearrangement joins TRBV6-5 to TRBJ2-7; TRBD2 matches at 9 bases. Per the germline V gene, CDR1 is MNHEY and CDR2 is SVGAGI. The length of the CDR3 is 16 residues. Unmatched junction bases numbered 10, after V lost 2 bases and J lost 5 bases. The CDR3 DNA is TGTGCCAGCAGTTACCGAGCGGGAGGACAACGGGACGAGCAGTACTTC. Translated, it gives CASSYRAGGQRDEQYF.

The chain combines TRBV7-2 with TRBJ2-7; weak D call: TRBD1 (6 bases). CDR3 length: 15 residues. Germline lookup yields CDR1 SGHTA and CDR2 FQGNSA. V was clipped by 3 bases and J by 2 bases, with 14 bases between them. The CDR3 spells CASSFGQLGTYEQYF. CDR3 nucleotide sequence: TGTGCCAGCAGCTTTGGACAGTTAGGGACCTACGAGCAGTACTTC.

For this clonotype: The germline gene is not matched at one end of the junction; a read error may be the cause. V gene TRBV2 combines with J gene TRBJ2-1, with TRBD2 identical over 8 bases. The germline V gene has CDR1 SNHLY and CDR2 FYNNEI. The CDR3 sequence is 18 residues long. CDR3 DNA sequence: TGTGCCTGCAGTTTGCCTTTCGGGGAGCGGGGGATTACCAATGAGCAGTTCTTC. This sequence encodes CACSLPFGERGITNEQFF.

This clonotype has more than one count but fewer than ten. The rearrangement joins TRBV27 to TRBJ2-4; either TRBD1 or TRBD2 may supply D (6 bases each). The CDR3 spans 13 residues. The V gene's germline CDR1 is MNHEY and CDR2 SMNVEV (reference sequence). V lost 6 bases, J lost 9 bases, and 15 bases lay in between. The CDR3: CASRNSGEVIQYF. DNA of the CDR3: TGTGCCAGCAGAAATTCAGGGGAGGTCATTCAGTACTTC.

This clonotype was seen a handful of times. V usage is TRBV3-1 and J usage is TRBJ2-7; TRBD2 matches at 13 bases. The CDR3 is made up of 17 amino acids. J lost 3 bases, V lost 0 bases, and 5 bases had no gene match. Germline V lookup: CDR1 LGHDT, CDR2 YNNKEL (reference sequence). The CDR3 nucleotides read TGTGCCAGCAGCCAAGAGACTAGCGGGAGGTTGGTCTACGAGCAGTACTTC. Amino acids: CASSQETSGRLVYEQYF.

The chain carries TRBV20-1 and TRBJ1-1, with D perhaps matching TRBD1 (6 bases). The CDR3 has 16 amino acids. Germline V gene sequence: CDR1 DFQATT, CDR2 SNEGSKA (reference sequence). Trimming left V 5 bases short and J 0 bases short, with 19 bases between. CDR3 sequence: CSARGTSGGMNTEAFF. The CDR3 DNA reads as TGCAGTGCTCGGGGGACATCGGGAGGCATGAACACTGAAGCTTTCTTT.

The gene calls are TRBV5-5 and TRBJ2-7; 8 nucleotides align to TRBD2. Germline values: CDR1 SGHKS, CDR2 YYEKEE (reference sequence). The CDR3 has 15 residues. V shed 0 bases, J shed 1 base, and the junction held 3 bases outside the gene matches. DNA of the CDR3: TGTGCCAGCAGCTTGGACGGGACTAGGTCCTACGAGCAGTACTTC. It yields the protein CASSLDGTRSYEQYF.

The rearrangement uses TRBV12-3 or TRBV12-4 and TRBJ2-5, with TRBD1 matching over 7 bases. With 6 bases clipped from V and 3 bases from J, the junction kept 7 bases outside the gene matches. There are 14 residues in the CDR3. CDR3 bases: TGTGCCAGCAGCCCTTGGACAGGAAAAGAGACCCAGTACTTC. Encoded protein: CASSPWTGKETQYF.